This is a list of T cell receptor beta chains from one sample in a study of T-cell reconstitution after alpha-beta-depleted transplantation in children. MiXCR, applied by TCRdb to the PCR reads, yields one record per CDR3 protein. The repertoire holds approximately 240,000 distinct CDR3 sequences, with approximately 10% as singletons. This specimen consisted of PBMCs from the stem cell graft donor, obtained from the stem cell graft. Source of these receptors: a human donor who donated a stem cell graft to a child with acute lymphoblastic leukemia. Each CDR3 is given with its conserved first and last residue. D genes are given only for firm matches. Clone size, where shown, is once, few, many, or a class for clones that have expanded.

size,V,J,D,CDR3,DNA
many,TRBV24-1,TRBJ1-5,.,CATSDFGQNQPQHF,TGTGCCACCAGTGATTTCGGACAGAATCAGCCCCAGCATTTT
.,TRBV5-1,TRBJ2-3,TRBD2,CASSATPTSGGAADTQYF,TGCGCCAGCAGCGCCACCCCTACTAGCGGGGGGGCCGCAGATACGCAGTATTTT
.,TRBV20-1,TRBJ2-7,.,CSARESYYEQYF,TGCAGTGCTAGAGAATCATATTACGAGCAGTACTTC
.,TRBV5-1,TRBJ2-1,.,CASSSDLLGNEQFF,TGCGCCAGCAGCTCGGATCTCCTGGGGAATGAGCAGTTCTTC
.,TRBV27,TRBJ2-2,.,CASRLSRVTGELFF,TGTGCCAGCAGACTAAGTAGGGTGACCGGGGAGCTGTTTTTT
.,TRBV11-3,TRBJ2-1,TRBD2,CASSRGLAGNNEQFF,TGTGCCAGCAGCCGGGGACTAGCGGGGAACAATGAGCAGTTCTTC
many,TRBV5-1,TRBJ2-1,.,CASSLGPSEQFF,TGCGCCAGCAGCTTGGGTCCGTCGGAGCAGTTCTTC
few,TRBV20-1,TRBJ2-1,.,CSASFQGSYNEQFF,TGCAGTGCTAGCTTTCAGGGATCCTACAATGAGCAGTTCTTC
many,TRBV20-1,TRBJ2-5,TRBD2,CSAKLAGYTETQYF,TGCAGTGCCAAACTAGCGGGGTATACGGAGACCCAGTACTTC
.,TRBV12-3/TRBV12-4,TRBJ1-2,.,CASSLGGGAGYGYTF,TGTGCCAGCAGTTTGGGCGGGGGCGCCGGCTATGGCTACACCTTC
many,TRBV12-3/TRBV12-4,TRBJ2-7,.,CASSRLDEQYF,TGTGCCAGCAGTCGGCTTGACGAGCAGTACTTC
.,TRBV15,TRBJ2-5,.,CATSSLLGEETQYF,TGTGCCACCAGCAGTCTTCTCGGGGAAGAGACCCAGTACTTC
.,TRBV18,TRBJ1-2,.,CASSPIGFRLDTHYGYTF,TGTGCCAGCTCACCAATTGGGTTTCGTTTGGACACACATTATGGCTACACCTTC
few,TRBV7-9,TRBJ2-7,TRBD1,CASRPGTGKEQYF,TGTGCCAGCAGACCAGGGACAGGGAAGGAGCAGTACTTC
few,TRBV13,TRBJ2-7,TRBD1,CASSLGAGGRNYEQYF,TGTGCCAGCAGCTTAGGGGCAGGGGGCAGAAACTACGAGCAGTACTTC
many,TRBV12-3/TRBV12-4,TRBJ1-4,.,CASRIGAEKLFF,TGTGCCAGCAGAATCGGGGCTGAAAAACTGTTTTTT
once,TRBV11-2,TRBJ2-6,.,CASGMGSGANVLTF,TGTGCCAGCGGCATGGGGTCTGGGGCCAACGTCCTGACTTTC